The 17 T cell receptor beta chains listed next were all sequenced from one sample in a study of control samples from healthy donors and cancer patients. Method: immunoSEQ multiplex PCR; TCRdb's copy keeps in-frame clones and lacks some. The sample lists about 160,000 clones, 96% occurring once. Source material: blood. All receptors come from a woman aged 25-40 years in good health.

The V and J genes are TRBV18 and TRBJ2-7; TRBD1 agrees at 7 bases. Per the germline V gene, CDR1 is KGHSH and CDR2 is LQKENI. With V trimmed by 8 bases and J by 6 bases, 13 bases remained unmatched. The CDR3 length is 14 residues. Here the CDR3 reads CASVLGQSSSEQYF. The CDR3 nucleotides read TGTGCCAGCGTACTGGGACAGTCTTCGAGCGAGCAGTACTTC.

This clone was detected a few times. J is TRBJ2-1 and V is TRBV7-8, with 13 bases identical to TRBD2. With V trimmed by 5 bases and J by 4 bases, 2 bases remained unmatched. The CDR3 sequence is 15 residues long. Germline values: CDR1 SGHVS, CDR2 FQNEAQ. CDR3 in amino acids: CASSKLAGGYNEQFF. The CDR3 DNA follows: TGTGCCAGCAGCAAACTAGCGGGAGGGTACAATGAGCAGTTCTTC. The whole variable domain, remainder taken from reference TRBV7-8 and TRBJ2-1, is GAGVSQSPRYKVAKRGQDVALRCDPISGHVSLFWYQQALGQGPEFLTYFQNEAQLDKSGLPSDRFFAERPEGSVSTLKIQRTQQEDSAVYLCASSKLAGGYNEQFFGPGTRLTVL.

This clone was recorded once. As DNA, the CDR3 is TGTGCCAGCAGGGGGAGGGACAACACAGATACGCAGTATTTT. This sequence encodes CASRGRDNTDTQYF. The chain is built from TRBV9 and TRBJ2-3; D may be TRBD2 (7 bases). The CDR3 covers 14 residues. Germline CDR1 is SGDLS and CDR2 is YYNGEE. V was pared by 5 bases and J by 2 bases, with 12 bases between. Complete variable domain (other parts from reference TRBV9 and TRBJ2-3): DSGVTQTPKHLITATGQRVTLRCSPRSGDLSVYWYQQSLDQGLQFLIQYYNGEERAKGNILERFSAQQFPDLHSELNLSSLELGDSALYFCASRGRDNTDTQYFGPGTRLTVL.

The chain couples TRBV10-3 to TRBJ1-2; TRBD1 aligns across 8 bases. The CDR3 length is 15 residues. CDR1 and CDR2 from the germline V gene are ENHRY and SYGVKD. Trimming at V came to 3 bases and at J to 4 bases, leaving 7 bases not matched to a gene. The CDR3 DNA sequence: TGTGCCATCAGTGACTTACGAGGGACAGGCTATGGCTACACCTTC. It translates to CAISDLRGTGYGYTF.

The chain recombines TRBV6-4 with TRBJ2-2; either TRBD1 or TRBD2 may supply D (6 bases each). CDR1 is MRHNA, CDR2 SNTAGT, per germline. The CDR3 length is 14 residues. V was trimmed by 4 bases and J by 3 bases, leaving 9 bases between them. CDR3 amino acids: CASSVGGDTGELFF. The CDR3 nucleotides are TGTGCCAGCAGTGTGGGGGGCGACACCGGGGAGCTGTTTTTT.

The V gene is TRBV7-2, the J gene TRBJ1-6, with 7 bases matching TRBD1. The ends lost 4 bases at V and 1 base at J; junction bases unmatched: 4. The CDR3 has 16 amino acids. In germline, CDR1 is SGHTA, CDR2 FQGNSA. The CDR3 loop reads CASSSPDRSYNSPLHF. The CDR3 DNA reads TGTGCCAGCAGCTCCCCGGACAGGTCCTATAATTCACCCCTCCACTTT.

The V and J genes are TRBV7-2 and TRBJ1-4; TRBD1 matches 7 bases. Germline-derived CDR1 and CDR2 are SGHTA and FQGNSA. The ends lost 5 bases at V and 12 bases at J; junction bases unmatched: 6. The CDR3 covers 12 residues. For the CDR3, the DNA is TGTGCCAGCAGCAATCCAGGGGGGGAACTGTTTTTT. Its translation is CASSNPGGELFF.

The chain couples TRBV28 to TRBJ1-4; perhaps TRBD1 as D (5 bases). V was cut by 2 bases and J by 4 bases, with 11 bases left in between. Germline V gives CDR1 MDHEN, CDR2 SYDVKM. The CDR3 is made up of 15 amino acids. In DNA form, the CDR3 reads TGTGCCAGCAGTTTAAGTAAAAGGGGTAATGAAAAACTGTTTTTT. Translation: CASSLSKRGNEKLFF.

CDR3 protein: CASSEVWASGRGSSTDTQYF. Written as DNA, the CDR3 is TGTGCCAGCAGTGAAGTCTGGGCTAGCGGGAGGGGCTCTAGCACAGATACGCAGTATTTT. J is TRBJ2-3 and V is TRBV2; TRBD2 matches at 12 bases. The germline CDR1 and CDR2 sequences are SNHLY and FYNNEI. The V gene end was trimmed by 1 base and the J gene end by 0 bases; junction bases not matched to a gene: 11. This CDR3 is 20 amino acids long. Drawing the rest from reference TRBV2 and TRBJ2-3, the complete variable domain is EPEVTQTPSHQVTQMGQEVILRCVPISNHLYFYWYRQILGQKVEFLVSFYNNEISEKSEIFDDQFSVERPDGSNFTLKIRSTKLEDSAMYFCASSEVWASGRGSSTDTQYFGPGTRLTVL.

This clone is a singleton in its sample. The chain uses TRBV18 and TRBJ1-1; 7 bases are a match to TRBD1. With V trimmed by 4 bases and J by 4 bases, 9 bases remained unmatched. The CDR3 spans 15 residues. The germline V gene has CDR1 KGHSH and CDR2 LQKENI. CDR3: CASSLDRASVTEAFF. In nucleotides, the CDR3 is TGTGCCAGCTCACTCGACAGGGCGAGTGTCACTGAAGCTTTCTTT.

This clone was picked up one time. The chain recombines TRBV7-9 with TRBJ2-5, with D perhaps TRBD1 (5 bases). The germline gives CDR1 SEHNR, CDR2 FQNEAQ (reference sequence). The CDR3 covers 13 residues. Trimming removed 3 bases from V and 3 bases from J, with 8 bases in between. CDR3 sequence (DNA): TGTGCCAGCAGCTTTCAGGGTAAAGAGACCCAGTACTTC. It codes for CASSFQGKETQYF.

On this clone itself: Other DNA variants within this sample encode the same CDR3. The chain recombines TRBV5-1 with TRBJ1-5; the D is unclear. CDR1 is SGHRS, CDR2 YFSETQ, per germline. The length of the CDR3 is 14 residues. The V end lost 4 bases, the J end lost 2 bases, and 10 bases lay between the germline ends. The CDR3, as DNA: TGCGCCAGCAGCCTGGGAGTCGGCAATCAGCCCCAGCATTTT. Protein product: CASSLGVGNQPQHF.

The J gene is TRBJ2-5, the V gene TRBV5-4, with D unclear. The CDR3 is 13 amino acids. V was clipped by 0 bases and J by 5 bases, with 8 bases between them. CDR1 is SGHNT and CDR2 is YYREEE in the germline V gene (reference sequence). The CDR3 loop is CASSLAGVETQYF. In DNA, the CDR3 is TGTGCCAGCAGCTTGGCTGGCGTGGAGACCCAGTACTTC.

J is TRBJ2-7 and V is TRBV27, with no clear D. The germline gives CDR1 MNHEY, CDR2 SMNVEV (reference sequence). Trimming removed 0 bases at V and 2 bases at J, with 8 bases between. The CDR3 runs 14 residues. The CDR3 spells CASSLSGKAYEQYF. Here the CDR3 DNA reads TGTGCCAGCAGTTTATCGGGCAAAGCCTACGAGCAGTACTTC.

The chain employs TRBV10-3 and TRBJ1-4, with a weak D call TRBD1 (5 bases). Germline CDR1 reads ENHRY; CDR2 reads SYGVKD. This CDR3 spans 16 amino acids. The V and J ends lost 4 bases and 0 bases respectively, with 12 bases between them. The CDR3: CAISAYRSATNEKLFF. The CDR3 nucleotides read TGTGCCATCAGTGCTTACAGGTCAGCAACTAATGAAAAACTGTTTTTT.

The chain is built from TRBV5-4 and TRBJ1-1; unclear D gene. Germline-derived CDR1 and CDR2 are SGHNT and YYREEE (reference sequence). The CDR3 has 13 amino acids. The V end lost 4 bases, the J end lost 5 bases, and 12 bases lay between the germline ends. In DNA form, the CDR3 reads TGTGCCAGCAGCGAGGAACCCCGGACTGAAGCTTTCTTT. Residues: CASSEEPRTEAFF.

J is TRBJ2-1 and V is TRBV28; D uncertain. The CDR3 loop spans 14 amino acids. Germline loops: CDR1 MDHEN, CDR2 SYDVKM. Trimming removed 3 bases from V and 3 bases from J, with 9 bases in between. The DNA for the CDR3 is TGTGCCAGCAGTTTTGGGCAGATCTACAATGAGCAGTTCTTC. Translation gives CASSFGQIYNEQFF.